This passage covers 11 T cell receptor beta chains from one sample sequenced in a study of shared clonotypes between healthy human individuals. The naive CD8 fraction comprised CD45RO-negative cells positively selected for CCR7 and excluded terminally differentiated effector memory CD45RA+ cells. Repertoires were generated with immunoSEQ multiplex PCR, while TCRdb's copy carries only in-frame clones and drops some. The repertoire holds 1.5 million to 2.5 million clones, with 85% to 95% as singletons. The sample comprised naive CD8+ T cells sorted from blood. Every receptor here comes from a man between 18 and 35 years old in good health.

This sequence joins TRBV2 and TRBJ1-6; D is unresolved. This CDR3 has 18 residues. With 0 bases removed from V and 10 bases from J, the gap between germline ends came to 22 bases. Germline loops: CDR1 SNHLY, CDR2 FYNNEI. The CDR3 sequence is CASSEALQSWEIGSPLHF. CDR3 nucleotide sequence: TGTGCCAGCAGTGAAGCGCTTCAATCTTGGGAGATTGGGTCACCCCTCCACTTT. Based on the CDR3 plus reference TRBV2 and TRBJ1-6, the full variable domain is EPEVTQTPSHQVTQMGQEVILRCVPISNHLYFYWYRQILGQKVEFLVSFYNNEISEKSEIFDDQFSVERPDGSNFTLKIRSTKLEDSAMYFCASSEALQSWEIGSPLHFGNGTRLTVT.

The V gene is TRBV7-3, the J gene TRBJ2-5, with D perhaps TRBD1 (5 bases). The CDR3 contains 15 residues. Germline V CDR1 and CDR2: SGHTA, FQGTGA. Trimming pared 1 base from V and 6 bases from J, leaving 15 bases between. The CDR3 DNA is TGTGCCAGCAGCTTAATTCAGGGCTCGAGAAAGACCCAGTACTTC. It is translated as CASSLIQGSRKTQYF.

The genes are TRBV14 and TRBJ2-3; no clear D gene. V was trimmed by 3 bases and J by 7 bases, leaving 8 bases between them. Germline-derived CDR1 and CDR2 are SGHDN and FVKESK. This CDR3 contains 12 residues. The CDR3 reads CASSQVQNTQYF. The CDR3 region has the DNA TGTGCCAGCAGCCAGGTCCAAAATACGCAGTATTTT.

J is TRBJ1-2 and V is TRBV15; 9 positions agree with TRBD1. Germline-derived CDR1 and CDR2 are LNHNV and YYDKDF (reference sequence). There are 15 residues in the CDR3. The V gene end was trimmed by 4 bases and the J gene end by 4 bases; junction bases not matched to a gene: 7. DNA of the CDR3: TGTGCCACCAGCACTGGACAGGGGTCTACCTATGGCTACACCTTC. Protein: CATSTGQGSTYGYTF.

The J gene is TRBJ2-2, the V gene TRBV7-9, with D tentatively TRBD1 (5 bases). Per germline, CDR1 SEHNR and CDR2 FQNEAQ (reference sequence). The CDR3 length is 16 residues. Trimming cost V 1 base and J 4 bases, with 13 bases left between them. DNA of the CDR3: TGTGCCAGCAGCTTAGATCAGGGCGCCAGCACCGGGGAGCTGTTTTTT. Translation gives CASSLDQGASTGELFF.

This clone was seen only once. The V call is TRBV11-3, the J call TRBJ2-1; possibly TRBD1 or TRBD2 for D (6 bases each). The CDR3 loop spans 14 amino acids. Germline V lookup: CDR1 SGHNT, CDR2 YENEEA. V lost 4 bases and J lost 5, with 12 bases in between. The DNA for the CDR3 is TGTGCCAGCAGCTACGAGGGGGGAAACAATGAGCAGTTCTTC. The encoded protein is CASSYEGGNNEQFF.

In its sample, this clone was seen once. The chain joins TRBV7-9 to TRBJ1-2; D not resolved. Germline V gene lookup returns CDR1 SEHNR and CDR2 FQNEAQ (reference sequence). Trimming pared 2 bases from V and 0 bases from J, leaving 16 bases between. CDR3 size: 17 residues. The CDR3 loop reads CASSLPRGAKANYGYTF. Written as DNA, the CDR3 is TGTGCCAGCAGCTTACCCCGAGGCGCGAAAGCTAACTATGGCTACACCTTC.

V usage is TRBV14 and J usage is TRBJ2-7, with 7 bases lining up with TRBD1. Per germline, CDR1 SGHDN and CDR2 FVKESK. Trimming took 3 bases from V and 0 from J; bases not matched to a gene: 5. CDR3 length equals 15 residues. Here the CDR3 DNA reads TGTGCCAGCAGCCACGACAGGGCAAACTCCTACGAGCAGTACTTC. Its protein product is CASSHDRANSYEQYF.

The chain is built from TRBV10-1 and TRBJ2-1; perhaps D is TRBD1 or TRBD2 (5 bases each). V was cut by 0 bases and J by 4 bases, with 16 bases left in between. Germline V gene lookup returns CDR1 WNHNN and CDR2 SYGVQD (reference sequence). The CDR3 consists of 17 residues. CDR3 in DNA: TGCGCCAGCAGTGAGTCGACCGGGACCTACCCGTACAATGAGCAGTTCTTC. It encodes CASSESTGTYPYNEQFF.

On this clone itself: Other DNA sequences in the sample encode the same CDR3. The chain is built from TRBV27 and TRBJ2-7; possible D gene TRBD1, 6 bases. V lost 3 bases and J 0 bases, leaving 12 bases between the germline ends. The CDR3 contains 15 residues. The germline gives CDR1 MNHEY, CDR2 SMNVEV (reference sequence). As DNA, the CDR3 is TGTGCCAGCAGTTTGGGGGCGGGCGTCTCCTACGAGCAGTACTTC. It translates to CASSLGAGVSYEQYF.

The chain uses TRBV6-5 and TRBJ1-1; no clear D gene. Trimming shortened V by 0 bases and J by 3 bases, and 11 bases separated the two germline ends. Germline CDR1 reads MNHEY; CDR2 reads SVGAGI. The CDR3 loop spans 15 amino acids. As DNA, the CDR3 is TGTGCCAGCAGTTACTCGACTAGCGGGGACACTGAAGCTTTCTTT. It specifies CASSYSTSGDTEAFF.